Listed below are T cell receptor beta chains from one sample, sequenced in a study of identical twins. TCRdb called the 5' RACE reads again in MiXCR, with one record for every CDR3 protein. The data contain over 500,000 distinct CDR3 sequences, roughly 21% of them singletons. These data are also associated with another study on T cells expressing NK-cell markers.

The sample consisted of CD4+ T cells sorted from blood. These receptors originate from a woman between 18 and 30 years old in good health. Each CDR3 is given with its conserved first and last residue. D genes are given only for firm matches. Clone sizes are given selectively: once, few, many, or a class where the clone is expanded.

V gene	J gene	D gene	clone size	CDR3 DNA	CDR3 protein
TRBV20-1	TRBJ2-3	TRBD2	NA	TGCAGTGCTGACCTGACTAGCGGGGGGAGAGATACGCAGTATTTT	CSADLTSGGRDTQYF
TRBV6-6	TRBJ2-7	NA	few	TGTGCCAGCACTGCTTCGGGGATCCTCGAGCAGTACTTC	CASTASGILEQYF
TRBV7-9	TRBJ2-7	TRBD2	NA	TGTGCCAGCAGCCTACTAGCGGGAAAACTCTACGAGCAGTACTTC	CASSLLAGKLYEQYF
TRBV7-2	TRBJ2-7	TRBD2	NA	TGTGCCAGCAGCCTACACCCAACTAGCGGCAACGAGCAGTACTTC	CASSLHPTSGNEQYF
TRBV9	TRBJ1-4	NA	few	TGTGCCAGCAGCTCCCGAGGGGGAGGGGAAAAACTGTTTTTT	CASSSRGGGEKLFF
TRBV20-1	TRBJ2-7	TRBD2	NA	TGCAGTGCCGAGAGGCCTAGCGGGAAAGGTAACGAGCAGTACTTC	CSAERPSGKGNEQYF
TRBV10-2	TRBJ2-7	TRBD1	NA	TGCGCCAGCACTAGGGACAGGGACACCTACGAGCAGTACTTC	CASTRDRDTYEQYF
TRBV15	TRBJ1-1	NA	few	TGTGCCACCAGCAGTATCTCGACAGAGAACACTGAAGCTTTCTTT	CATSSISTENTEAFF
TRBV10-3	TRBJ2-1	NA	NA	TGTGCCATCAGTGAGACACCGGAGAATGAGCAGTTCTTC	CAISETPENEQFF
TRBV29-1	TRBJ1-1	NA	NA	TGCAGCGGACGGGGACTTAACACTGAAGCTTTCTTT	CSGRGLNTEAFF
TRBV20-1	TRBJ1-1	TRBD1	NA	TGCAGTGCTAGGTTAAAGGGGGCTGTTACTGAAGCTTTCTTT	CSARLKGAVTEAFF
TRBV18	TRBJ1-2	NA	few	TGTGCCAGCTCACCTCAGACCGGGACGAACTATGGCTACACCTTC	CASSPQTGTNYGYTF
TRBV20-1	TRBJ2-3	TRBD2	NA	TGCAGTGCTGTGCTCCTAGCGGGGGGAACCACAGATACGCAGTATTTT	CSAVLLAGGTTDTQYF
TRBV5-1	TRBJ2-1	NA	many	TGCGCCAGCAGCTTGGTCGGCTCCATGTCATACAATGAGCAGTTCTTC	CASSLVGSMSYNEQFF
TRBV5-1	TRBJ2-7	TRBD2	NA	TGCGCCAGCAGCCCCCGGGGGGAGGGGCGCGAGCAGTACTTC	CASSPRGEGREQYF
TRBV20-1	TRBJ2-5	NA	few	TGCAGTGCTAGAGATCCGGCGGGCAGACAAGAGACCCAGTACTTC	CSARDPAGRQETQYF
TRBV12-3/TRBV12-4	TRBJ2-2	NA	NA	TGTGCCAGCAGTTTGTTGTCAGGGTCCACCGGGGAGCTGTTTTTT	CASSLLSGSTGELFF
TRBV7-9	TRBJ2-1	TRBD2	few	TGTGCCAGCAGCTACGAGGGACTAGCCTTGAAGCAGTTCTTC	CASSYEGLALKQFF
TRBV2	TRBJ2-5	NA	few	TGTGCCAGCAGTTCGTCTACGGGGGAGACCCAGTACTTC	CASSSSTGETQYF
TRBV20-1	TRBJ2-3	TRBD2	NA	TGCAGTGCTAGAGATCCGGGAACTAGCGGGGGCACAGATACGCAGTATTTT	CSARDPGTSGGTDTQYF
TRBV5-6	TRBJ2-3	TRBD2	NA	TGTGCCAGCAGCTTAGCTAGCGGGGGGGCCGTGGTAGATACGCAGTATTTT	CASSLASGGAVVDTQYF
TRBV7-9	TRBJ2-1	NA	NA	TGTGCCAGCAGTCAACGAGGGGGCTCCTACAATGAGCAGTTCTTC	CASSQRGGSYNEQFF
TRBV20-1	TRBJ1-2	NA	NA	TGCAGTGCTCCCACATTGAGGGGTGGCTATGGCTACACCTTC	CSAPTLRGGYGYTF